These T cell receptor beta chains were read from a single sample in a study of T cell changes during pregnancy in multiple sclerosis. The assay was immunoSEQ multiplex PCR, and TCRdb's table has in-frame clones only and misses some. Of approximately 64,000 clones in the sample, 90% were seen once. The sample in question was peripheral blood, obtained in the second trimester of pregnancy. The receptors here all came from a female donor in good health, enrolled as a control in a pregnancy study. CDR3s include the opening cysteine and the closing phenylalanine or tryptophan. A D gene is named only where the DNA matches it firmly. Clone size is not always given. Where it is, it says once, few, many or a class for expanded clones.

TRBJ2-1 - TRBV11-2 - CASSSLRGAPFHEQFF TGTGCCAGCAGCTCCCTCCGGGGGGCCCCCTTTCATGAGCAGTTCTTC
TRBJ1-6 - TRBV30 TRBD1 CAWLEKDRGYSPLHF TGTGCCTGGCTCGAAAAGGACAGGGGTTATTCACCCCTCCACTTT
TRBJ2-1 - TRBV6-5 - CASSYSGEDEQFF TGTGCCAGCAGTTACTCCGGAGAGGATGAGCAGTTCTTC
TRBJ2-7 - TRBV7-9 TRBD2 CASSVLAGSYEQYF TGTGCCAGCAGCGTTCTAGCGGGGTCCTACGAGCAGTACTTC
TRBJ1-2 - TRBV18 TRBD1 CASSPGDRKGYGYTF TGTGCCAGCTCACCAGGGGACAGAAAAGGGTATGGCTACACCTTC
TRBJ2-4 once TRBV2 TRBD2 CASRRGEGIQYF TGTGCCAGCAGACGGGGGGAGGGCATTCAGTACTTC
TRBJ2-7 - TRBV16 - CASSQLGADLLYEQYF TGTGCCAGCAGCCAATTGGGGGCGGACTTACTCTACGAGCAGTACTTC
TRBJ1-2 - TRBV2 TRBD1 CASSPTGGGFGYTF TGTGCCAGCAGCCCCACAGGGGGCGGATTTGGCTACACCTTC
TRBJ2-7 - TRBV28 - CASNRGDEQYF TGTGCCAGCAATAGAGGCGACGAGCAGTACTTC
TRBJ2-2 - TRBV7-3 - CASSLARTGELFF TGTGCCAGCAGCTTAGCTAGGACCGGGGAGCTGTTTTTT
TRBJ2-7 - TRBV7-9 TRBD2 CASSSWTSSYEQYF TGTGCCAGCAGCTCCTGGACTAGCAGCTACGAGCAGTACTTC
TRBJ2-1 - TRBV7-3 - CASSLTGRGGSYNEQFF TGTGCCAGCAGCTTAACGGGGCGGGGCGGGTCCTACAATGAGCAGTTCTTC
TRBJ2-7 - TRBV5-1 - CASSPEVLAGYEQYF TGCGCCAGCAGCCCGGAAGTGCTAGCCGGTTACGAGCAGTACTTC
TRBJ2-7 - TRBV28 TRBD1 CASSFGDRVSGQYF TGTGCCAGCAGCTTCGGGGACAGGGTGTCAGGGCAGTACTTC
TRBJ1-1 - TRBV5-4 TRBD1 CASSVPGQGTGTEAFF TGTGCCAGCAGCGTGCCGGGACAGGGGACGGGCACTGAAGCTTTCTTT
TRBJ1-1 once TRBV6-5 - CASSYSRVADTEAFF TGTGCCAGCAGTTACTCGAGAGTCGCGGACACTGAAGCTTTCTTT
TRBJ1-5 - TRBV6-5 - CASSPPLGPQHF TGTGCCAGCAGTCCCCCCCTCGGGCCCCAGCATTTT
TRBJ2-3 once TRBV6-5 TRBD1 CASRDRGADTQYF TGTGCCAGTCGGGACAGGGGAGCAGATACGCAGTATTTT
TRBJ1-5 once TRBV5-1 TRBD1 CASSLGDRDQPQHF TGCGCCAGCAGCTTGGGCGACAGGGACCAGCCCCAGCATTTT
TRBJ2-7 - TRBV6-6 TRBD2 CASSYRTSNEQYF TGTGCCAGCAGTTACCGGACTAGCAACGAGCAGTACTTC
TRBJ2-1 - TRBV6-1 - CASSEPGSYNEQFF TGTGCCAGCAGTGAACCGGGATCTTACAATGAGCAGTTCTTC
TRBJ1-1 - TRBV13 - CASSLAGGADTEAFF TGTGCCAGCAGCTTAGCGGGGGGGGCCGACACTGAAGCTTTCTTT
TRBJ1-2 - TRBV5-4 - CASSVDGNYGYTF TGTGCCAGCAGCGTGGACGGTAACTATGGCTACACCTTC
TRBJ2-1 - TRBV9 TRBD2 CASSTQMILAGIYNEQFF TGTGCCAGCAGCACCCAGATGATTTTAGCGGGTATCTACAATGAGCAGTTCTTC
TRBJ1-1 - TRBV19 - CASSLGLVGAFF TGTGCCAGTAGTCTGGGGCTGGTGGGGGCTTTCTTT
TRBJ2-5 - TRBV28 - CASSLGGTQYF TGTGCCAGCAGTTTAGGAGGGACCCAGTACTTC
TRBJ1-2 once TRBV4-2 - CASSQDWATDGYTF TGTGCCAGCAGCCAAGATTGGGCGACAGATGGCTACACCTTC
TRBJ2-3 - TRBV6-4 TRBD1 CASSKTGTGDTQYF TGTGCCAGCAGTAAGACAGGGACCGGGGATACGCAGTATTTT
TRBJ2-7 - TRBV28 TRBD2 CASDGRASYEQYF TGTGCCTCCGACGGGAGGGCATCGTACGAGCAGTACTTC